Listed here are 20 T cell receptor beta chains from one sample, sequenced in a study of response to subunit inactivated influenza vaccine (dated by TCRdb to the late 2010s). Library prep was done by RT-PCR. The sequencer was an Illumina HiSeq 2500. TCRdb trimmed public reads at Q25 via fastp, called clones via MiXCR and kept in-frame beta chains. Each entry merges the rows of one CDR3 protein and shows their most common DNA and genes. For this sample there are roughly 760,000 distinct CDR3 sequences; 20% to 25% appear just once. In total, the top ten clones hold about 10% of the sample. The sample in question was PBMCs from blood, obtained roughly 5 days after vaccination. Source of these receptors: a man in his fifties or sixties who received an inactivated influenza vaccine. Donor details come from another sample of the same person, matched by shared clones.

With respect to this clonotype: Mismatch with germline at one junction end may stem from a read error. The V call is TRBV20-1, the J call TRBJ2-1; unclear D gene. Per germline, CDR1 DFQATT and CDR2 SNEGSKA (reference sequence). This CDR3 region has 14 residues. In DNA, the CDR3 is TGCAGTGCTTTCTCTCCGGTCTCCTACAGTGAGCAGTTCTTC. It is translated as CSAFSPVSYSEQFF.

CDR3 sequence (DNA): TGTGCCAGCAGCCTAGGGACTAGTTGGAATGAGCAGTTCTTC. It specifies CASSLGTSWNEQFF. The chain carries TRBV7-2 and TRBJ2-1; TRBD2 matches 8 bases. Per germline, CDR1 SGHTA and CDR2 FQGNSA. V shed 5 bases, J shed 7 bases, and the junction held 7 bases outside the gene matches. The CDR3 sequence is 14 residues long.

This sequence joins TRBV7-2 and TRBJ1-5; D gene uncertain. The CDR3 extends over 13 amino acids. V lost 2 bases and J 5 bases, leaving 7 bases between the germline ends. Germline V gene sequence: CDR1 SGHTA, CDR2 FQGNSA. CDR3 residues: CASSLLNDQPQHF. CDR3 in DNA: TGTGCCAGCAGCTTATTGAATGATCAGCCCCAGCATTTT. Supplemented by reference TRBV7-2 and TRBJ1-5, the full variable domain reads GAGVSQSPSNKVTEKGKDVELRCDPISGHTALYWYRQSLGQGLEFLIYFQGNSAPDKSGLPSDRFSAERTGGSVSTLTIQRTQQEDSAVYLCASSLLNDQPQHFGDGTRLSIL.

The chain recombines TRBV10-3 with TRBJ2-1, with a tentative D call TRBD1 (6 bases). The CDR3 spans 16 residues. CDR1 and CDR2 from the germline V gene are ENHRY and SYGVKD. Trimming stripped 10 bases from V and 3 bases from J, with 22 bases between. The CDR3 DNA is TGTGCCACTACGAAGGCCGCAGGGGACGGCTACAATGAGCAGTTCTTC. Its translation is CATTKAAGDGYNEQFF.

As for this clonotype: A junction boundary mismatches the germline segment, possibly from a read error. The rearrangement joins TRBV4-2 to TRBJ2-7, with 8 bases that match TRBD2. Germline loops: CDR1 LGHNA, CDR2 YNFKEQ. The CDR3 totals 16 residues. The CDR3 here is CTSSQDRPSGRYEQYF. The CDR3 DNA is TGTACCAGCAGCCAAGATAGACCTAGCGGGCGTTACGAGCAGTACTTC.

This clonotype appeared a few times. The chain has TRBV7-2 and TRBJ2-7, with 8 positions matching TRBD2. This CDR3 is built from 15 residues. V shed 4 bases and J 5 bases; nucleotides not matched to a gene: 10. Germline CDR1 is SGHTA and CDR2 is FQGNSA. The CDR3 is CASSYPGGGINEQYF. CDR3 DNA: TGTGCCAGCAGCTACCCCGGGGGGGGAATCAACGAGCAGTACTTC.

This clonotype was detected a few times. V gene TRBV7-9 combines with J gene TRBJ2-7, with a tentative D call TRBD2 (6 bases). Germline values: CDR1 SEHNR, CDR2 FQNEAQ (reference sequence). The CDR3 covers 15 residues. V was clipped by 2 bases and J by 3 bases, with 14 bases between them. The CDR3 nucleotides are TGTGCCAGCAGCTTAAGGGGCAATAGCGGCTACGAGCAGTACTTC. Residues: CASSLRGNSGYEQYF.

The J gene is TRBJ2-7, the V gene TRBV5-1; TRBD2 matches 12 bases. The V segment lost 0 bases and the J segment 4 bases; nucleotides outside the gene matches: 11. The length of the CDR3 is 18 residues. Germline values: CDR1 SGHRS, CDR2 YFSETQ. This CDR3 reads CASSLGLAGAIFIYEQYF. In DNA form, the CDR3 reads TGCGCCAGCAGCTTGGGACTAGCGGGGGCCATATTCATTTACGAGCAGTACTTC.

There are a few counts of this clonotype. This chain connects TRBV20-1 to TRBJ2-7; 9 positions match TRBD1. The CDR3 is made up of 15 amino acids. Germline loops: CDR1 DFQATT, CDR2 SNEGSKA (reference sequence). After removal of 0 bases from V and 3 bases from J, the junction contained 6 bases not matched to a gene. CDR3 sequence: CSARDFVTGGYEQYF. The CDR3 DNA reads as TGCAGTGCTAGAGATTTCGTGACAGGGGGCTACGAGCAGTACTTC.

The chain carries TRBV5-6 and TRBJ2-1; TRBD1 might be the D (5 bases). V shed 0 bases and J shed 4 bases, with 11 bases lying between them. Looked up from germline, CDR1 is SGHDT and CDR2 is YYEEEE. The CDR3 runs 15 residues. The CDR3 reads CASSLVGRRYNEQFF. For the CDR3, the DNA is TGTGCCAGCAGCTTGGTGGGGCGCAGGTACAATGAGCAGTTCTTC.

The chain recombines TRBV28 with TRBJ2-2; possible D gene TRBD1, 5 bases. CDR1 is MDHEN and CDR2 is SYDVKM in the germline V gene. Between the trimmed V and J ends, which lost 7 bases and 8 bases, there was a span of 20 bases. The CDR3 spans 15 residues. The CDR3 nucleotides are TGTGCCAGCACTTCCAACAGGCTTGGGCGGGGGGAGCTGTTTTTT. Translation: CASTSNRLGRGELFF. The variable domain in full, completed from reference TRBV28 and TRBJ2-2, reads DVKVTQSSRYLVKRTGEKVFLECVQDMDHENMFWYRQDPGLGLRLIYFSYDVKMKEKGDIPEGYSVSREKKERFSLILESASTNQTSMYLCASTSNRLGRGELFFGEGSRLTVL.

This clonotype was seen a handful of times. In DNA, the CDR3 is TGTGCCAGCAGCTCGACAGGGCGAGAGACCCAGTACTTC. Amino acids: CASSSTGRETQYF. V gene TRBV7-2 combines with J gene TRBJ2-5, with TRBD1 identical over 7 bases. Germline V gene lookup returns CDR1 SGHTA and CDR2 FQGNSA. This CDR3 spans 13 amino acids. J was trimmed by 4 bases and V by 4 bases; bases with no gene match: 3. The whole variable domain, remainder taken from reference TRBV7-2 and TRBJ2-5, is GAGVSQSPSNKVTEKGKDVELRCDPISGHTALYWYRQSLGQGLEFLIYFQGNSAPDKSGLPSDRFSAERTGGSVSTLTIQRTQQEDSAVYLCASSSTGRETQYFGPGTRLLVL.

This clonotype was detected only a few times. The chain carries TRBV9 and TRBJ2-7; TRBD1 is a possible D gene (6 bases). V dropped 0 bases and J dropped 2 bases, with 12 bases sitting between them. CDR1 is SGDLS and CDR2 is YYNGEE in the germline V gene. The length of the CDR3 is 15 residues. Written as DNA, the CDR3 is TGTGCCAGCAGCGTAGCTACAGGGTCCCCCTACGAGCAGTACTTC. Translation: CASSVATGSPYEQYF.

The gene calls are TRBV5-4 and TRBJ2-3, with D possibly TRBD1 on 6 matching bases. From germline, CDR1 is SGHNT and CDR2 YYREEE (reference sequence). Trimming took 2 bases from V and 6 from J, leaving 13 bases between them. The CDR3 sequence is 14 residues long. The CDR3 loop is CASSLGGNQDTQYF. The CDR3 coding sequence is TGTGCCAGCAGCTTAGGGGGTAACCAGGATACGCAGTATTTT.

This clonotype occurred a few times. The chain is built from TRBV7-9 and TRBJ1-3, with unresolved D. This CDR3 is built from 14 residues. Germline values: CDR1 SEHNR, CDR2 FQNEAQ (reference sequence). Trimming left V 2 bases short and J 2 bases short, with 7 bases between. In DNA, the CDR3 is TGTGCCAGCAGCTTATTGGAGGCTGGAAACACCATATATTTT. Protein sequence: CASSLLEAGNTIYF.

The gene calls are TRBV7-3 and TRBJ2-3, with D tentatively TRBD2 (6 bases). The CDR3 runs 15 residues. Deletions cut 1 base from V and 2 bases from J, with 10 bases between. Germline CDR1 and CDR2: SGHTA and FQGTGA. The CDR3 sequence: CASSLSGALTDTQYF. The CDR3 nucleotides are TGTGCCAGCAGCTTAAGCGGGGCCCTCACAGATACGCAGTATTTT.

This clonotype turned up a few times. The J gene is TRBJ2-1, the V gene TRBV7-9; 10 positions agree with TRBD1. Trimming at V came to 5 bases and at J to 9 bases, leaving 10 bases not matched to a gene. The CDR3 loop spans 15 amino acids. The germline CDR1 and CDR2 sequences are SEHNR and FQNEAQ (reference sequence). CDR3 in DNA: TGTGCCAGCAGCGACGCTGGGACAGGGGTGTTTGAGCAGTTCTTC. It codes for CASSDAGTGVFEQFF.

The table lists this clonotype with a few counts. This chain connects TRBV20-1 to TRBJ2-7; tentatively, D is TRBD2 (5 bases). Germline CDR1 reads DFQATT; CDR2 reads SNEGSKA (reference sequence). V was pared by 1 base and J by 3 bases, with 10 bases between. The CDR3 has 13 amino acids. The CDR3 sequence is CSARVEGNYEQYF. The CDR3 DNA sequence: TGCAGTGCTAGAGTTGAGGGCAACTACGAGCAGTACTTC.

This clonotype was observed at least ten times. The chain couples TRBV7-9 to TRBJ2-1, with 7 positions matching TRBD2. V lost 6 bases and J lost 4; bases outside the gene matches: 9. The germline V gene has CDR1 SEHNR and CDR2 FQNEAQ (reference sequence). CDR3 length: 15 residues. The CDR3 region has the DNA TGTGCCAGCAGTCCCGGGGTAGCGGGTTACAATGAGCAGTTCTTC. Amino acids: CASSPGVAGYNEQFF.

V is TRBV29-1 and J is TRBJ2-2; no firm D call. This CDR3 comprises 11 residues. Germline V gene data show CDR1 as SQVTM and CDR2 as ANQGSEA. With 5 bases removed from V and 6 bases from J, the gap between germline ends came to 7 bases. The CDR3 sequence is CSVLVSGELFF. In DNA, the CDR3 is TGCAGCGTTCTGGTATCCGGGGAGCTGTTTTTT.